This T cell receptor (beta chain) was observed in a study of CD8 T cells in Susac syndrome. Reverse transcription used roughly 0.45 to 1 ug RNA and random hexamers. Each CDR3 protein gets one entry after TCRdb re-called the immunoSEQ multiplex PCR reads with MiXCR. The sample includes approximately 94,000 distinct CDR3 sequences, roughly 96% seen only once; the top ten take 0.3%. Remarks on this clonotype: Its target is not known.

V lost 5 bases to trimming and J lost 1 base, with 13 bases between them. The CDR3 extends over 15 amino acids. Germline V gene lookup returns CDR1 MNHEY and CDR2 SVGAGI. Overall study findings and caveats: An acknowledgment was made by the study that its TCR sequencing and HLA analysis involved relatively few individuals.

This TCR came from a human donor with Susac syndrome. Material: CD8+ T cells from PBMCs. The chain combines TRBV6-5 with TRBJ2-3; D possibly corresponds to TRBD1 (6 bases). The CDR3 protein is CASSPQGSGTDTQYF. The CDR3 nucleotides read TGTGCCAGCAGTCCGCAGGGGAGCGGCACAGATACGCAGTATTTT.